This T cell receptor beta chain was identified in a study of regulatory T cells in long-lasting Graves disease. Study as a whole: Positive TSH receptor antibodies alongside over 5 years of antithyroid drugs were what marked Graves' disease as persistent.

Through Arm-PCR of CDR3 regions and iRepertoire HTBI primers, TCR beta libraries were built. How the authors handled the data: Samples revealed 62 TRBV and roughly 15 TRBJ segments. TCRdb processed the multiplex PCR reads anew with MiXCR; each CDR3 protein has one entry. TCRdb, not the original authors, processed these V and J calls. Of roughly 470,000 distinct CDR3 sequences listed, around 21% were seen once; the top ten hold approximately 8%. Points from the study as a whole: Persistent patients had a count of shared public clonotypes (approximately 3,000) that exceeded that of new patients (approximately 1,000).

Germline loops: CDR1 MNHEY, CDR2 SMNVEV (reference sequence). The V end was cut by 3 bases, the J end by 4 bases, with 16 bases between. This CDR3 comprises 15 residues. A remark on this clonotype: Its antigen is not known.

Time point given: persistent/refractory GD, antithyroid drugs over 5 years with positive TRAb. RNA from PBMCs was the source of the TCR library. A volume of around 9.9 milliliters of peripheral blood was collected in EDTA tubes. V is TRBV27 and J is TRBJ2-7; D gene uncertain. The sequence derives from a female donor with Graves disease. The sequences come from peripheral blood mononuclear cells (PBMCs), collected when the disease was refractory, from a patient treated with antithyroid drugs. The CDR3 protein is CASSLTGLLPYEQYF. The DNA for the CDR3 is TGTGCCAGCAGTTTGACGGGCCTTTTACCTTACGAGCAGTACTTC.